This T cell receptor (beta chain) was captured by sequencing in a study of long-term antiretroviral therapy in people with HIV (dated by TCRdb to between 2021 and 2023). Some background on the complete study: The earliest samples were collected roughly a decade before the 2015 WHO recommendation for immediate ART, at a time when ART was usually postponed until CD4 counts fell. The cohort contributed over 150 cryopreserved PBMC samples from about 31 adults with confirmed HIV infection, collected serially over a mean of about six years (range 1-12). This retrospective serial study examined whether starting ART and sustained HIV suppression were associated with changes in the composition and diversity of the TRB repertoire in peripheral blood. About 35% of the 30 participants with HIV were female. No cross-contamination during QIAcube processing was shown when test extractions of a monoclonal T-cell line were performed alongside about 30 polyclonal samples. Overall results and qualifications from the work: A significant increase in TRB diversity was found to be associated with ART initiation, although TRB diversity was observed to remain significantly below that of transplant donor controls even after long-term ART. Inferences about post-ART repertoire changes are limited because no data were available on ART adherence, viral resistance or therapy changes. HIV repertoires had narrower CDR3 length ranges than controls, and the network structure suggested an antigen-experienced repertoire that shifted only slightly toward naive after ART. Because cell numbers in pre-ART samples were limited, unsorted PBMC were profiled instead of sorted CD4+ and CD8+ T cells. The samples were dated from 2004 to 2017, and the ART regimens that were used may be less effective than current ART regimens. At every time point, the repertoire was dominated by expanded TRB clones first identified before ART initiation, although this dominance fluctuated and, in many PLHIV, declined after ART. Since PBMC availability was limited, sequencing covered only the TCR beta chain, with no alpha chain pairing.

In regard to this clone: The specificity of this receptor is unknown. Per-nucleotide qualities are absent, and no much larger clonotype sits a single base away.

The immunoSEQ hsTCRB v3.0 assay was used at survey level resolution for TRB variable region sequencing. A depth of roughly 40,000-55,000 T-cell genomes per sample was targeted for TRB sequencing. An Illumina MiSeq with a v3 150-cycle kit was used to sequence the pooled TRB libraries. On the study's bioinformatics: Repertoire analysis was performed in R inside a reproducible Nextflow workflow that covered QC, data transformation and analysis. LymphoSeq2, an R package for AIRR-Seq data exploration, was used to implement custom analyses. After excluding a few samples that yielded fewer than 5000 total TRB sequences, 188 HIV repertoires remained for analysis. Among the approximately 180 retained HIV repertoires, 59 were collected before ART initiation and more than 120 after ART initiation. Repertoires were downsampled to 5000 TRB nucleotide sequences, with summary statistics averaged over 100 downsampling iterations. TRB sequences were retained for analysis only if CDR3 regions of at least seven amino acids were present. Diversity was assessed using a clonality score derived from Shannon entropy and using the Gini coefficient. In repertoire networks, the top 5000 CDR3 amino acid sequences were linked whenever an edit distance of one separated two sequences. For TRB CDR3 amino acid sequences, GLIPH2 was used to predict antigen specificity groups and MHC restriction. To flag known CMV, EBV, HIV or tissue antigen associations, CDR3 amino acid sequences were matched against VDJdb and McPAS-TCR. Pre-ART, post-ART and control groups were compared with Wilcoxon signed-rank tests and Holm-Bonferroni correction. The source is immuneACCESS, and TCRdb retained only in-frame sequences with V and J called. Part of the clones is not carried over; for the studies checked, unresolved V genes explain less than half of this, and the remainder is unexplained. That table supplies the V and J calls and clone size; D and trimming were determined from the DNA. The sample profile shows tens of thousands of clones; more than 85% of them were found once. Of the sample, about a tenth is held by the ten largest clones.

Participants were included only if at least one PBMC sample before ART initiation and at least two post-ART samples were available. Treatment was received in the United States of America by all participants with HIV. Before DNA extraction, cryopreserved samples of roughly 1-10 million PBMC were thawed and washed. At the time of the earliest PBMC sample, participants with HIV were aged between about 20 and 54 years. Per participant, PBMC samples came from 1-4 timepoints prior to ART initiation and 2-8 timepoints following ART initiation, for a median of 7 samples. Serial HIV viral load, CD4+ T-cell count, ART history and demographic data were obtained for every participant. Genomic DNA was extracted from unsorted PBMC with a Qiagen kit on a QIAcube, with processing performed in batches of 12 samples. V is reduced by 7 bases and J by 2 bases, leaving a spacing of 20 bases between them. The germline V gene supplies CDR1 SGHAT and CDR2 FQNNGV. From the cysteine through the phenylalanine, the CDR3 covers 16 amino acids. Only CDR3 DNA is held: 48 bases, read in frame from base 1.

Rearrangement joined TRBV11-2 to TRBJ2-5; matching of 6 bases hints at TRBD1 as the D gene. The sequencing here drew on unsorted PBMCs, taken 6.2 years after starting antiretroviral therapy. This clonotype was obtained from a man aged 40-50 years with HIV. The nucleotide sequence reads as follows: TGTGCCAGCATGCACTATAGGGACAATGAACAAGAGACCCAGTACTTC. This translates into CASMHYRDNEQETQYF. Full variable domain (CDR3 extended with the reference TRBV11-2 and TRBJ2-5 proteins): EAGVAQSPRYKIIEKRQSVAFWCNPISGHATLYWYQQILGQGPKLLIQFQNNGVVDDSQLPKDRFSAERLKGVDSTLKIQPAKLEDSAVYLCASMHYRDNEQETQYFGPGTRLLVL.